This T cell receptor beta chain was identified in a study of T-cell reconstitution after alpha-beta-depleted transplantation in children. Using unique molecular identifiers, the investigators prepared the TCRbeta library. TCRdb reanalysed the PCR reads using MiXCR and keeps one entry per CDR3 protein. The repertoire holds about 600,000 distinct CDR3 sequences, under 12% seen once, with less than 5% in the top ten. This clonotype has only a few counts. CDR3 length: 12 residues. Trimming removed 5 bases from V and 1 base from J, with 8 bases in between. In germline, CDR1 is SQVTM, CDR2 ANQGSEA. The rearrangement joins TRBV29-1 to TRBJ2-5; D uncertain. This TCR was recovered from a human donor who donated a stem cell graft to a child with acute myeloid leukemia. The specimen was PBMCs from the stem cell graft donor, collected from the stem cell graft. In DNA, the CDR3 is TGCAGCGTTAGTCACGGCCAAGAGACCCAGTACTTC. It translates to CSVSHGQETQYF. The whole variable domain, filled in from reference TRBV29-1 and TRBJ2-5, reads SAVISQKPSRDICQRGTSLTIQCQVDSQVTMMFWYRQQPGQSLTLIATANQGSEATYESGFVIDKFPISRPNLTFSTLTVSNMSPEDSSIYLCSVSHGQETQYFGPGTRLLVL.